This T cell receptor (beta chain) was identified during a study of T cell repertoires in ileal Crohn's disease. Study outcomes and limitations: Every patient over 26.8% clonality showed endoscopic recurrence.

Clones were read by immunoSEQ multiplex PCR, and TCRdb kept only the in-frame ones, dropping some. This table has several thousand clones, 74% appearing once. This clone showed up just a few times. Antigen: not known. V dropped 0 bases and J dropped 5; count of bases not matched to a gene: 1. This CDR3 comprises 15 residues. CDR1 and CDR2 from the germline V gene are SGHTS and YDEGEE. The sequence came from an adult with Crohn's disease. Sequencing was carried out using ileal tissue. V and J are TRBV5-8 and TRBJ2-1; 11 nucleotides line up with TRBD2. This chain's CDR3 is CASSLGLAGNNEQFF. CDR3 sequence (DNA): TGTGCCAGCAGCTTGGGACTAGCGGGGAACAATGAGCAGTTCTTC.